This section outlines one TCR beta chain sequence together with its context. Its antigen is unidentified. Method: immunoSEQ multiplex PCR; TCRdb's copy keeps in-frame clones and lacks some. The sample lists about 59,000 clones, approximately 82% occurring once. This specimen belongs to a study of radiotherapy plus CTLA-4 blockade in lung cancer. General study results and limits: The study found tumor-derived TCR clones expanded in blood after radiotherapy plus ipilimumab.

V dropped 0 bases and J dropped 6; count of bases not matched to a gene: 5. The CDR3 runs to 15 residues. CDR1 MNHEY and CDR2 SVGAGI come from the germline V gene. The J gene is TRBJ2-3, the V gene TRBV6-5, with 8 bases fitting TRBD2. The sequence was collected from a human donor with non-small cell lung cancer whose response to radiotherapy plus ipilimumab could not be evaluated. Sequenced here: peripheral blood, sampled from a patient treated with radiotherapy plus ipilimumab. This chain's CDR3 is CASSYSRAGADTQYF. The CDR3 nucleotides are TGTGCCAGCAGTTACTCGCGAGCGGGAGCGGATACGCAGTATTTT.